A single T cell receptor (beta chain) is shown here with its context. Its antigen is unidentified. Only in-frame clones appear in the TCRdb table, and some are missing; sequencing was by immunoSEQ multiplex PCR. Found here are about 16,000 clones, 85% to 90% of them singletons; the top ten hold around 3%. The data stem from a study of T cell clonotyping in hematopoietic cell transplantation. Whole-study findings and limits: At the given depth, recipient repertoires were over 95% de novo clonotypes. After transplant, recipient diversity fell while pathologically expanded clonotypes grew through day 180. Cells were unsorted, so CD4 and CD8 contributions were not separated.

This CDR3 region has 17 residues. CDR1 is SGHNT and CDR2 is YYREEE in the germline V gene (reference sequence). Trimming cost V 0 bases and J 2 bases; bases outside gene matches: 8. What was sequenced was peripheral blood mononuclear cells. This sequence originates from a man aged 50-60 years in good health. Some clones in this sample may be carry-over from other donors' samples. The chain carries TRBV5-4 and TRBJ2-5, with 9 bases fitting TRBD2. The chain's CDR3 is CASSLGVLAGTQETQYF. CDR3 nucleotide sequence: TGTGCCAGCAGCTTGGGGGTTCTAGCGGGGACTCAAGAGACCCAGTACTTC.